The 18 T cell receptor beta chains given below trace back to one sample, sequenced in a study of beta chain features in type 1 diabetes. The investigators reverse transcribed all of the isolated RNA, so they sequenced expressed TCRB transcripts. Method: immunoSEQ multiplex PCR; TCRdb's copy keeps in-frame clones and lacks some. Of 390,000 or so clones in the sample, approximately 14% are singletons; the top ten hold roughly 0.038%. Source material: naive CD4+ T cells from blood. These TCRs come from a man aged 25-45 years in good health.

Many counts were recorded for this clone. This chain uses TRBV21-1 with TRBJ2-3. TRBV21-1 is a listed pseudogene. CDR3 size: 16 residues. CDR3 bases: TGTGCCAGCAGCAAAGGAGGAGGGGGAGGCACAGATACGCAGTATTTT. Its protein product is CASSKGGGGGTDTQYF.

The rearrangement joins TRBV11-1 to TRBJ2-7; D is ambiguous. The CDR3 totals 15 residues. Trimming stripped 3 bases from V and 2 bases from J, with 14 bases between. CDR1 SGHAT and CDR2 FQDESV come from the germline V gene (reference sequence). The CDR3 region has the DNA TGTGCCAGCAGCTTTAGGGTCGACCCCCCCTACGAGCAGTACGTC. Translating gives CASSFRVDPPYEQYV.

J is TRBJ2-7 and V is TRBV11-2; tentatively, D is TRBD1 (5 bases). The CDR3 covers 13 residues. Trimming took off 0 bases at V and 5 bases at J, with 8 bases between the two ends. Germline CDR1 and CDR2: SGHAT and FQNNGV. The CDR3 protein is CASSLDRANEQYF. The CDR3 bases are TGTGCCAGCAGCTTAGACAGGGCGAACGAGCAGTACTTC.

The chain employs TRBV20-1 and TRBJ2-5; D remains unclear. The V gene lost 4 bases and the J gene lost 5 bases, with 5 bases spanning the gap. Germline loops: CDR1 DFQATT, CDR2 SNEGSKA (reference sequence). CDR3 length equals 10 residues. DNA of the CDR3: TGCAGTGCTACCTTTGAGACCCAGTACTTC. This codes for CSATFETQYF.

CDR3 in DNA: TGTGCCAGCAGCTTGGGACAATCCAGCTCCTACGAGCAGTACGTC. Protein product: CASSLGQSSSYEQYV. The chain uses TRBV5-6 and TRBJ2-7, with D unclear. The CDR3 is made up of 15 amino acids. Germline CDR1 reads SGHDT; CDR2 reads YYEEEE. Deletions cut 0 bases from V and 0 bases from J, with 10 bases between.

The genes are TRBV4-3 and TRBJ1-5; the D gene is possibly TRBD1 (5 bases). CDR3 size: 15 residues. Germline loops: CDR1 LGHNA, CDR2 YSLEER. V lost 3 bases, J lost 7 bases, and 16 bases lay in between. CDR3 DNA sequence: TGCGCCAGCAGCCATAAAGCGGGGGATCTGCAGCCCCAGCATTTT. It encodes CASSHKAGDLQPQHF.

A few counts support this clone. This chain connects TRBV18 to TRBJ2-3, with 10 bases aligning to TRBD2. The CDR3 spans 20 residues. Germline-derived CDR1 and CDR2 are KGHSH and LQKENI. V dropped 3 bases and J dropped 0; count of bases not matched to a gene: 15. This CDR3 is CASSPSLLRTSGTSTDTQYF. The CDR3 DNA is TGTGCCAGCTCACCGTCGCTGTTGAGGACTAGCGGTACTAGCACAGATACGCAGTATTTT.

The CDR3 spells CASSEAGGRNEQYF. The CDR3 DNA sequence: TGTGCCAGCAGTGAAGCGGGCGGAAGGAACGAGCAGTACTTC. The V and J genes are TRBV6-1 and TRBJ2-7, with D unresolved. CDR1 MNHNS and CDR2 SASEGT come from the germline V gene. The CDR3 extends over 14 amino acids. The germline V and J ends were trimmed by 0 bases and 5 bases, with 11 bases remaining between them.

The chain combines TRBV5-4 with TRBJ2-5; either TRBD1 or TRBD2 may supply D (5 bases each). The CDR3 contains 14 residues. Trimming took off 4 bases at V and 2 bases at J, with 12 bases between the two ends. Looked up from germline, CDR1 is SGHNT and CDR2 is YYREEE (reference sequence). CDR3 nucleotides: TGTGCCAGCAGCGACGGGGCCTGGCAAGAGACCCAGTACTTC. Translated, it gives CASSDGAWQETQYF.

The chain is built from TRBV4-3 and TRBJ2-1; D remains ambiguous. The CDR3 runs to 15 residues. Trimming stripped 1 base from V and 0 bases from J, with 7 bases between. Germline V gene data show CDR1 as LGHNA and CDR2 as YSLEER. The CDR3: CASSQVVSSYNEQFF. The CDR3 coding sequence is TGCGCCAGCAGCCAAGTGGTTAGCTCCTACAATGAGCAGTTCTTC.

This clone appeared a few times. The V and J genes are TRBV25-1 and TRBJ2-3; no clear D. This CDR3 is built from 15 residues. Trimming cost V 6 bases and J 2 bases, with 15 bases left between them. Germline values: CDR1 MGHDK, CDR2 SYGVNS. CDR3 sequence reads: CASRTPLSDTDTQYF. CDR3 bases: TGTGCCAGCAGAACACCTCTATCGGACACAGATACGCAGTATTTT.

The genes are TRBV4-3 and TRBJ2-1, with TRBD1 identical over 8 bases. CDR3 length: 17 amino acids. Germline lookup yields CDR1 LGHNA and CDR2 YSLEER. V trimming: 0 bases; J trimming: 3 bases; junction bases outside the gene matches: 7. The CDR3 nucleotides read TGCGCCAGCAGCCAAGACATGACAGGGGCGATCTACAATGAGCAGTTCTTC. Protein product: CASSQDMTGAIYNEQFF.

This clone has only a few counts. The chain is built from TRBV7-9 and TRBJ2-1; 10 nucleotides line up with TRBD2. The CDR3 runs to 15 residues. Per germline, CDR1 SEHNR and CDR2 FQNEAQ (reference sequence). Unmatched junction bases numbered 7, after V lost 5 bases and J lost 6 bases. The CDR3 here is CASSALAGIINEQFF. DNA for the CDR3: TGTGCCAGCAGCGCACTAGCGGGGATCATCAATGAGCAGTTCTTC.

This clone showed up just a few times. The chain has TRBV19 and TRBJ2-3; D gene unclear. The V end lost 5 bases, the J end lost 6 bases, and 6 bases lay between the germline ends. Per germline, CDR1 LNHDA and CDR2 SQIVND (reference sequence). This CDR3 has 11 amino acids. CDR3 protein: CASSAADTQYF. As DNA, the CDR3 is TGTGCCAGTAGTGCAGCTGATACGCAGTATTTT.

The CDR3 DNA is TGTGCCAGCAGTGGAATAGCGGGAGCCGAGCAGTACGTC. Protein product: CASSGIAGAEQYV. V is TRBV25-1 and J is TRBJ2-7, with 9 bases that match TRBD2. The germline CDR1 and CDR2 sequences are MGHDK and SYGVNS. This CDR3 is 13 amino acids long. V lost 4 bases and J lost 6; bases outside the gene matches: 4.

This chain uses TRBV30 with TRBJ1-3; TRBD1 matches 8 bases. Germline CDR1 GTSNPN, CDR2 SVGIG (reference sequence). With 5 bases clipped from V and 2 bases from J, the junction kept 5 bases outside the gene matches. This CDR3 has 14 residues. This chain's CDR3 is CAWGQGRPGNTIYF. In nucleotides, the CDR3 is TGTGCCTGGGGACAGGGACGGCCTGGAAACACCATATATTTT.

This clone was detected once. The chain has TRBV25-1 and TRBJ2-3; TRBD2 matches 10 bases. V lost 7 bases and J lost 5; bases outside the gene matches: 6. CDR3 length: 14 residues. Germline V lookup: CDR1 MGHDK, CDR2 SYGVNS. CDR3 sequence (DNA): TGTGCCAGCACTCTAGCGGGAGTTCGAGATACGCAGTATTTT. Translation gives CASTLAGVRDTQYF.

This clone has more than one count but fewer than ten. Here the CDR3 reads CASRLLGRDTGELFF. The CDR3 nucleotides read TGTGCCAGCAGGCTTCTCGGGAGAGACACCGGGGAGCTGTTTTTT. The V gene is TRBV2, the J gene TRBJ2-2, with D perhaps matching TRBD2 (6 bases). The V gene lost 6 bases and the J gene lost 3 bases, with 14 bases spanning the gap. Germline CDR1 reads SNHLY; CDR2 reads FYNNEI. This CDR3 comprises 15 residues.